The 17 T cell receptor beta chains presented below share a single source sample, sequenced in a study of T cells in localized non-small cell lung cancer. Clones were read by immunoSEQ multiplex PCR, and TCRdb kept only the in-frame ones, dropping some. The data hold 40,000 to 50,000 clones, with about nine tenths observed a single time. Sequences were derived from peripheral blood, sampled before any cancer treatment. All receptors derive from a female donor aged 60 or older with stage I squamous cell lung carcinoma.

The rearrangement links TRBV7-3 to TRBJ2-4, with D uncertain. V was pared by 1 base and J by 0 bases, with 10 bases between. The CDR3 has 16 residues. CDR1 and CDR2 (germline): SGHTA, FQGTGA. CDR3 amino acids: CASSLNPNLAKNIQYF. The CDR3 DNA sequence: TGTGCCAGCAGCTTAAATCCCAATCTAGCCAAAAACATTCAGTACTTC.

The chain couples TRBV7-2 to TRBJ2-7; 11 bases fit TRBD2. The germline V gene has CDR1 SGHTA and CDR2 FQGNSA. The J segment lost 3 bases and the V segment lost 5 bases, leaving 6 bases of the junction unmatched. The CDR3 is 15 residues long. This CDR3 reads CASSNAGTSGYEQYF. CDR3 DNA: TGTGCCAGCAGCAACGCCGGGACTAGCGGCTACGAGCAGTACTTC.

CDR3 in DNA: TGCGCCAGCAGCTTGATTGCAGGGAATATTGCTGAAGCTTTCTTT. This codes for CASSLIAGNIAEAFF. The chain links TRBV5-1 to TRBJ1-1; possibly TRBD1 for D (5 bases). The CDR3 loop spans 15 amino acids. The V gene's germline CDR1 is SGHRS and CDR2 YFSETQ. V lost 1 base, J lost 6 bases, and 16 bases lay in between.

The chain carries TRBV18 and TRBJ2-5; 7 bases line up with TRBD1. With V trimmed by 1 base and J by 3 bases, 2 bases remained unmatched. The CDR3 runs to 14 residues. CDR1 and CDR2 (germline): KGHSH, LQKENI. The CDR3 DNA reads as TGTGCCAGCTCACCACAGACAGGGAAAGAGACCCAGTACTTC. This codes for CASSPQTGKETQYF.

The gene calls are TRBV7-9 and TRBJ1-3, with D perhaps TRBD1 (6 bases). Germline V lookup: CDR1 SEHNR, CDR2 FQNEAQ (reference sequence). The V end was cut by 0 bases, the J end by 8 bases, with 20 bases between. CDR3 length: 17 residues. CDR3 in DNA: TGTGCCAGCAGCTTAGCGCTAAGGGGGAACCGTTTAGACACCATATATTTT. Translating gives CASSLALRGNRLDTIYF.

There are a few counts of this clone. The chain couples TRBV6-1 to TRBJ2-1; 13 nucleotides agree with TRBD2. CDR1 is MNHNS and CDR2 is SASEGT in the germline V gene. CDR3 length: 17 amino acids. V was clipped by 3 bases and J by 0 bases; unmatched bases: 2. This chain's CDR3 is CASSDRTSGSSYNEQFF. In nucleotides, the CDR3 is TGTGCCAGCAGTGACCGGACTAGCGGGAGCTCCTACAATGAGCAGTTCTTC.

J is TRBJ2-6 and V is TRBV5-1, with D perhaps matching TRBD2 (6 bases). CDR1 is SGHRS and CDR2 is YFSETQ in the germline V gene. The CDR3 spans 15 residues. Deletions cut 6 bases from V and 0 bases from J, with 10 bases between. CDR3 nucleotides: TGCGCCAGCAAGGAGGGGCTCTCTGGGGCCAACGTCCTGACTTTC. This gives the protein CASKEGLSGANVLTF.

CDR3 sequence reads: CASSTQVQETQYF. The DNA for the CDR3 is TGTGCCAGCAGCACCCAAGTCCAAGAGACCCAGTACTTC. This chain joins TRBV7-7 and TRBJ2-5; D not certain. The CDR3 sequence is 13 residues long. Trimming pared 5 bases from V and 1 base from J, leaving 8 bases between. CDR1 is SSHAT, CDR2 FNYEAQ, per germline (reference sequence). The full variable domain, with the rest looked up from reference TRBV7-7 and TRBJ2-5, is GAGVSQSPRYKVTKRGQDVTLRCDPISSHATLYWYQQALGQGPEFLTYFNYEAQPDKSGLPSDRFSAERPEGSISTLTIQRTEQRDSAMYRCASSTQVQETQYFGPGTRLLVL.

This rearrangement joins TRBV29-1 to TRBJ2-1; TRBD1 agrees at 7 bases. Trimming at V came to 3 bases and at J to 4 bases, leaving 3 bases not matched to a gene. Per germline, CDR1 SQVTM and CDR2 ANQGSEA. This CDR3 is built from 13 residues. CDR3 loop: CSVDQDRYNEQFF. In DNA, the CDR3 is TGCAGCGTTGATCAGGACAGGTACAATGAGCAGTTCTTC.

This clone appeared a few times. The chain couples TRBV30 to TRBJ1-5; 7 nucleotides agree with TRBD1. V lost 5 bases and J lost 1; bases outside the gene matches: 2. The CDR3 is 13 residues long. CDR1 GTSNPN and CDR2 SVGIG come from the germline V gene (reference sequence). The DNA for the CDR3 is TGTGCCTGGGGGGACAGAAGCAATCAGCCCCAGCATTTT. This gives the protein CAWGDRSNQPQHF.

The J gene is TRBJ2-2, the V gene TRBV18; D remains ambiguous. Looked up from germline, CDR1 is KGHSH and CDR2 is LQKENI. The CDR3 loop spans 16 amino acids. The V end was cut by 5 bases, the J end by 0 bases, with 13 bases between. The CDR3 protein is CASSIRSAANTGELFF. CDR3 DNA sequence: TGTGCCAGCTCAATTAGGTCAGCCGCGAACACCGGGGAGCTGTTTTTT.

The chain joins TRBV5-6 to TRBJ2-7, with D possibly matching TRBD1 (6 bases). Trimming stripped 1 base from V and 4 bases from J, with 15 bases between. This CDR3 region has 15 residues. CDR1 is SGHDT, CDR2 YYEEEE, per germline. This CDR3 is CASSLTRQVVYEQYF. In DNA, the CDR3 is TGTGCCAGCAGCTTGACCCGACAGGTGGTGTACGAGCAGTACTTC.

The rearrangement uses TRBV12-5 and TRBJ1-4; D might be TRBD1 (5 bases). Germline V gene data show CDR1 as LGHNT and CDR2 as FRNRAP. This CDR3 has 15 residues. The V and J ends lost 1 base and 8 bases respectively, with 14 bases between them. The CDR3 nucleotides are TGTGCTAGTGGTTTGGGGCTGGGGCCGAGAGAAAAACTGTTTTTT. It translates to CASGLGLGPREKLFF.

V gene TRBV7-9 combines with J gene TRBJ2-5, with 8 bases matching TRBD1. Per the germline V gene, CDR1 is SEHNR and CDR2 is FQNEAQ (reference sequence). The junction had 4 bases not matched to a gene; V was cut back by 2 bases and J by 5 bases. This CDR3 is 14 amino acids long. The CDR3 is CASSLQGAGETQYF. The CDR3 DNA is TGTGCCAGCAGCTTACAGGGGGCAGGGGAGACCCAGTACTTC.

The V gene is TRBV28, the J gene TRBJ1-1; D is possibly TRBD1 (6 bases). The CDR3 length is 13 residues. V shed 6 bases and J shed 2 bases, with 10 bases lying between them. Germline V gives CDR1 MDHEN, CDR2 SYDVKM. CDR3 region: CASREGTNTEAFF. Here the CDR3 DNA reads TGTGCCAGCAGAGAGGGGACAAACACTGAAGCTTTCTTT.

The rearrangement links TRBV6-5 to TRBJ1-1; TRBD1 aligns across 8 bases. CDR1 MNHEY and CDR2 SVGAGI come from the germline V gene. V gave up 0 bases and J gave up 4 bases; unmatched junction bases: 4. CDR3 size: 15 residues. CDR3 DNA: TGTGCCAGCAGTTACTCCCGACAGGGGAGCACTGAAGCTTTCTTT. Amino acid sequence: CASSYSRQGSTEAFF.

The chain joins TRBV23-1 to TRBJ2-7; 10 bases agree with TRBD2. TRBV23-1 is an open reading frame whose function is uncertain. The V segment lost 4 bases and the J segment 2 bases; nucleotides outside the gene matches: 5. The CDR3 runs 15 residues. CDR3 sequence (DNA): TGCGCCAGCAGTCCGACTAGCGGGCCAGCCTACGAGCAGTACTTC. Translation gives CASSPTSGPAYEQYF.